Shown below are 24 T cell receptor beta chains from a single sample sequenced in a study of shared T cell receptors in the human thymus. Clones were sequenced by immunoSEQ multiplex PCR, and TCRdb holds only the in-frame ones, with some missing. This table has under 850,000 clones, approximately 88% appearing once. These same records also appear under a second study, on human thymus T cells.

The sample consisted of thymocytes. Receptors originate from a boy under two years old with a congenital heart defect.

This clone was found once. The CDR3 sequence: CATSPPGTTSTDTQYF. The CDR3 region has the DNA TGTGCCACCTCACCTCCCGGGACAACTAGCACAGATACGCAGTATTTT. This sequence joins TRBV10-3 and TRBJ2-3; a possible D gene is TRBD1 (6 bases). Germline CDR1 and CDR2: ENHRY and SYGVKD. The CDR3 extends over 16 amino acids. Trimming took 10 bases from V and 0 from J, leaving 20 bases between them.

This rearrangement joins TRBV18 to TRBJ2-7; 7 bases agree with TRBD2. The CDR3 loop spans 16 amino acids. The V segment lost 4 bases and the J segment 4 bases; nucleotides outside the gene matches: 13. Germline CDR1 is KGHSH and CDR2 is LQKENI. CDR3 amino acids: CASSRGGRGGAYEQYF. Here the CDR3 DNA reads TGTGCCAGCTCACGAGGCGGGCGGGGAGGGGCGTACGAGCAGTACTTC. Supplemented by reference TRBV18 and TRBJ2-7, the full variable domain reads NAGVMQNPRHLVRRRGQEARLRCSPMKGHSHVYWYRQLPEEGLKFMVYLQKENIIDESGMPKERFSAEFPKEGPSILRIQQVVRGDSAAYFCASSRGGRGGAYEQYFGPGTRLTVT.

This CDR3 is CASSKGHPTGTDTQYF. CDR3 sequence (DNA): TGTGCCAGCTCCAAGGGGCACCCTACCGGGACAGATACGCAGTATTTT. The V call is TRBV28, the J call TRBJ2-3, with TRBD1 as a possible D gene (5 bases). Germline CDR1 MDHEN, CDR2 SYDVKM. V shed 8 bases and J shed 3 bases, with 21 bases lying between them. The CDR3 runs to 16 residues.

The chain uses TRBV7-9 and TRBJ2-1; possible D gene TRBD2, 6 bases. V shed 1 base and J shed 10 bases, with 8 bases lying between them. The germline V gene encodes CDR1 SEHNR and CDR2 FQNEAQ (reference sequence). The CDR3 contains 12 residues. The DNA of the CDR3 is TGTGCCAGCAGCTTAGAAGGGAGGGAGCAGTTCTTC. Its translation is CASSLEGREQFF.

The rearrangement links TRBV4-3 to TRBJ2-7; the D is unclear. CDR3 length: 17 amino acids. In germline, CDR1 is LGHNA, CDR2 YSLEER. V shed 1 base and J shed 3 bases, with 19 bases lying between them. CDR3 protein: CASSQGESAGICYEQYF. The CDR3 nucleotides read TGCGCCAGCAGCCAAGGAGAGTCGGCAGGAATATGCTACGAGCAGTACTTC.

J is TRBJ2-3 and V is TRBV4-3; 9 bases fit TRBD2. V lost 4 bases, J lost 4 bases, and 9 bases stayed unmatched. The germline CDR1 and CDR2 sequences are LGHNA and YSLEER. The CDR3 runs to 16 residues. CDR3 nucleotides: TGCGCCAGCAGCCCTCGACTAGCGGAGCTTCCAGATACGCAGTATTTT. Encoded protein: CASSPRLAELPDTQYF.

This clone showed up just once. The chain is built from TRBV11-2 and TRBJ1-5, with D possibly matching TRBD1 (6 bases). Germline values: CDR1 SGHAT, CDR2 FQNNGV. V dropped 0 bases and J dropped 2 bases, with 14 bases sitting between them. This CDR3 contains 17 residues. CDR3 in amino acids: CASSLDPNRVGNQPQHF. In nucleotides, the CDR3 is TGTGCCAGCAGCTTAGACCCTAACAGGGTGGGCAATCAGCCCCAGCATTTT. Filled out from reference TRBV11-2 and TRBJ1-5, the complete variable domain reads EAGVAQSPRYKIIEKRQSVAFWCNPISGHATLYWYQQILGQGPKLLIQFQNNGVVDDSQLPKDRFSAERLKGVDSTLKIQPAKLEDSAVYLCASSLDPNRVGNQPQHFGDGTRLSIL.

The V and J genes are TRBV6-5 and TRBJ2-3; 8 bases are shared with TRBD1. The CDR3 totals 14 residues. The V and J ends lost 6 bases and 2 bases, in that order; junction bases with no gene match: 4. In germline, CDR1 is MNHEY, CDR2 SVGAGI. The chain's CDR3 is CASSLDRVTDTQYF. The CDR3 bases are TGTGCCAGCAGCTTGGACAGGGTCACAGATACGCAGTATTTT.

This clone was observed once. The chain links TRBV5-1 to TRBJ1-2; D might be TRBD1 (6 bases). This CDR3 is 13 amino acids long. The germline CDR1 and CDR2 sequences are SGHRS and YFSETQ. V dropped 3 bases and J dropped 8 bases, with 14 bases sitting between them. CDR3 sequence reads: CASSSGDKWGYTF. CDR3 nucleotide sequence: TGCGCCAGCAGCTCCGGGGACAAGTGGGGCTACACCTTC.

This clone came up a few times. V usage is TRBV30 and J usage is TRBJ1-2; TRBD1 is a possible D gene (6 bases). CDR1 is GTSNPN, CDR2 SVGIG, per germline (reference sequence). The CDR3 length is 16 residues. V lost 1 base, J lost 6 bases, and 21 bases lay in between. CDR3 DNA sequence: TGTGCCTGGAGTGAGTGGGGGCAAACTATTGTCCATGGCTACACCTTC. It codes for CAWSEWGQTIVHGYTF.

The chain joins TRBV9 to TRBJ2-1; TRBD2 is a possible D gene (6 bases). Germline CDR1 SGDLS, CDR2 YYNGEE. The CDR3 sequence is 13 residues long. The V end was cut by 3 bases, the J end by 7 bases, with 11 bases between. CDR3 coding DNA: TGTGCCAGCAGCGGCCGGGACTCTAATGAGCAGTTCTTC. Protein: CASSGRDSNEQFF. Full variable domain (outside the CDR3, taken from reference TRBV9 and TRBJ2-1): DSGVTQTPKHLITATGQRVTLRCSPRSGDLSVYWYQQSLDQGLQFLIQYYNGEERAKGNILERFSAQQFPDLHSELNLSSLELGDSALYFCASSGRDSNEQFFGPGTRLTVL.

The chain links TRBV30 to TRBJ2-3; 13 bases align to TRBD2. Germline CDR1 GTSNPN, CDR2 SVGIG (reference sequence). The CDR3 runs to 17 residues. V shed 0 bases and J 1 base; nucleotides not matched to a gene: 4. CDR3 nucleotides: TGTGCCTGGAGTGTACGACTAGCGGGAGGCCGCACAGATACGCAGTATTTT. Translated, it gives CAWSVRLAGGRTDTQYF.

V and J are TRBV9 and TRBJ1-2; D gene ambiguous. Germline values: CDR1 SGDLS, CDR2 YYNGEE. V was pared by 0 bases and J by 3 bases, with 6 bases between. This CDR3 is 13 amino acids long. CDR3 residues: CASSVARDYGYTF. The CDR3 nucleotides are TGTGCCAGCAGCGTAGCTCGGGACTATGGCTACACCTTC.

This chain links TRBV13 with TRBJ2-5; unclear D gene. Trimming shortened V by 3 bases and J by 3 bases, and 5 bases separated the two germline ends. Germline values: CDR1 PRHDT, CDR2 FYEKMQ (reference sequence). CDR3 length: 12 residues. CDR3 sequence reads: CASSLGKETQYF. CDR3 bases: TGTGCCAGCAGCTTGGGCAAAGAGACCCAGTACTTC.

The table lists this clone with a few counts. V gene TRBV19 combines with J gene TRBJ1-5; D not certain. The CDR3 loop spans 8 amino acids. Germline CDR1 and CDR2: LNHDA and SQIVND (reference sequence). The germline V and J ends were trimmed by 10 bases and 15 bases, with 10 bases remaining between them. CDR3 sequence (DNA): TGTGCCATCCCATCGAGGCATTTT. This codes for CAIPSRHF.

This chain links TRBV11-3 with TRBJ2-5; 7 bases fit TRBD2. The CDR3 covers 14 residues. CDR1 SGHNT and CDR2 YENEEA come from the germline V gene. The ends lost 0 bases at V and 4 bases at J; junction bases unmatched: 2. In DNA form, the CDR3 reads TGTGCCAGCAGCTTAGATTGGGGGGGAGAGACCCAGTACTTC. This gives the protein CASSLDWGGETQYF.

The V and J genes are TRBV5-1 and TRBJ1-3, with no clear D. Trimming took off 0 bases at V and 6 bases at J, with 16 bases between the two ends. The CDR3 is 16 amino acids. CDR1 is SGHRS and CDR2 is YFSETQ in the germline V gene. CDR3 sequence (DNA): TGCGCCAGCAGCTTGGATGGCGGAGCTCTGGAAAACACCATATATTTT. Translating gives CASSLDGGALENTIYF.

The V and J genes are TRBV9 and TRBJ1-2; tentatively, D is TRBD1 (6 bases). Germline V gene sequence: CDR1 SGDLS, CDR2 YYNGEE. The length of the CDR3 is 11 residues. V lost 4 bases, J lost 8 bases, and 9 bases lay in between. The CDR3 loop reads CASSPGVGYTF. Here the CDR3 DNA reads TGTGCCAGCAGCCCAGGGGTCGGCTACACCTTC.

Of note for this clone: Other DNA sequences within the sample encode an identical CDR3. The chain has TRBV6-5 and TRBJ2-5, with a weak D call TRBD1 (7 bases). This CDR3 is 14 amino acids long. Germline V gene sequence: CDR1 MNHEY, CDR2 SVGAGI. Trimming removed 2 bases from V and 4 bases from J, with 11 bases in between. The CDR3 DNA reads as TGTGCCAGCAGTTACGGGCAGGGGGGAGAGACCCAGTACTTC. Amino acids: CASSYGQGGETQYF.

The chain has TRBV6-1 and TRBJ2-7; no reliable D call. The length of the CDR3 is 11 residues. The germline V gene has CDR1 MNHNS and CDR2 SASEGT. Trimming took 5 bases from V and 6 from J, leaving 8 bases between them. CDR3 DNA: TGTGCCAGCAGTCATAACAGCGAGCAGTACTTC. Protein product: CASSHNSEQYF.

This rearrangement joins TRBV30 to TRBJ1-1, with D tentatively TRBD1 (5 bases). V was shortened by 0 bases and J by 3 bases, with 11 bases between the two germline ends. Germline loops: CDR1 GTSNPN, CDR2 SVGIG (reference sequence). The CDR3 runs to 14 residues. CDR3 DNA sequence: TGTGCCTGGAGTGTACACGAAGGGGACACTGAAGCTTTCTTT. Its translation: CAWSVHEGDTEAFF.

In its sample, this clone was seen once. This chain joins TRBV9 and TRBJ2-2; the match to TRBD2 covers 8 bases. With V trimmed by 3 bases and J by 2 bases, 18 bases remained unmatched. The V gene's germline CDR1 is SGDLS and CDR2 YYNGEE. The CDR3 has 20 amino acids. For the CDR3, the DNA is TGTGCCAGCAGCGCCCCCTTGAATAGCGGGGTCAAGGAAAACACCGGGGAGCTGTTTTTT. Its protein product is CASSAPLNSGVKENTGELFF.

This clone was recorded a few times. The chain recombines TRBV11-3 with TRBJ2-1; 8 positions agree with TRBD1. V trimming: 5 bases; J trimming: 2 bases; junction bases outside the gene matches: 11. This CDR3 spans 17 amino acids. Germline V CDR1 and CDR2: SGHNT, YENEEA. The CDR3 DNA is TGTGCCAGCAGCCCCTCGACAAGGACAGGGACCTACAATGAGCAGTTCTTC. Translated: CASSPSTRTGTYNEQFF.

The chain links TRBV28 to TRBJ2-7; 11 nucleotides agree with TRBD2. This CDR3 has 16 amino acids. The ends lost 9 bases at V and 1 base at J; junction bases unmatched: 11. Germline loops: CDR1 MDHEN, CDR2 SYDVKM. As DNA, the CDR3 is TGTGCCAGTAGACCCGGGACTAGCGGTAATTCCTACGAGCAGTACTTC. The encoded protein is CASRPGTSGNSYEQYF.